This T cell receptor beta chain was recorded in a study of blood T cell repertoires in COVID-19. Background on the study: The United States, Italy and Spain were the sources of the acute and convalescent COVID-19 samples. Nucleic acid was either cDNA or gDNA, and it came from T cells, B-cell-depleted T cells, or PBMCs.

The CDR3 is 15 residues long. With V trimmed by 3 bases and J by 4 bases, 7 bases remained unmatched. Germline V gene sequence: CDR1 LNHNV, CDR2 YYDKDF (reference sequence). Source study methods: Estimated nucleated cell counts came from reference gene primer amplification. TCRdb's table, derived via immunoSEQ multiplex PCR, lists solely in-frame clones and lacks some. Clone size and V and J calls were adopted from that table, with D and trimming inferred from the DNA. The sample yields about 140,000 clones, around three quarters seen once. This receptor was identified in a man between 60 and 75 years old with acute or convalescent COVID-19. The chain uses TRBV15 and TRBJ2-7; TRBD2 matches at 9 bases. The specimen was peripheral blood. The CDR3 bases are TGTGCCACCAGCAGTTTGAGCGGGAGGAGTTACGAGCAGTACTTC. This sequence encodes CATSSLSGRSYEQYF. The full variable domain, rest sourced from reference TRBV15 and TRBJ2-7, is DAMVIQNPRYQVTQFGKPVTLSCSQTLNHNVMYWYQQKSSQAPKLLFHYYDKDFNNEADTPDNFQSRRPNTSFCFLDIRSPGLGDTAMYLCATSSLSGRSYEQYFGPGTRLTVT.